This TCR beta chain was profiled in a study of cytomegalovirus exposure and HLA in healthy donors. Study results and limitations: The majority of TCR sequences were rare, yet some public TCRs appeared in many donors. In vitro work confirmed that a few CMV-associated chains recognize CMV antigens.

Losses at the gene ends were 5 bases for V and 0 bases for J; bases not matched to a gene: 7. Germline V gives CDR1 SGHDT, CDR2 YYEEEE. The CDR3 consists of 17 residues. Only one count was recorded for this clone. The antigen is undetermined. Among the roughly 120 subjects of the validation cohort, separate from the 666-subject first cohort, were the donors. The data were produced by immunoSEQ multiplex PCR, yet TCRdb's version contains in-frame clones alone and is incomplete. Here the sample spans 200,000 to 300,000 clones, 90% being singletons. The sequence came from a woman aged 25 to 45 in good health and CMV-seronegative. The source material was PBMCs. V is TRBV5-6 and J is TRBJ2-7, with 14 nucleotides matching TRBD2. The CDR3 nucleotides read TGTGCCAGCAGTTCGACTAGCGGGAGGGTCTACTCCTACGAGCAGTACTTC. Protein product: CASSSTSGRVYSYEQYF.